These 8 T cell receptor beta chains share one sample of origin, sequenced in a study of blood T cell repertoires in COVID-19. TCRdb's copy holds only in-frame clones and misses some; the assay was immunoSEQ multiplex PCR. The table records tens of thousands of clones, roughly 90% of them present only once. Sequencing was carried out using peripheral blood. The source is a man in his sixties with COVID-19, enrolled during active disease.

This chain uses TRBV12-2 with TRBJ2-3; the table calls TRBD2, which could not be checked here. TRBV12-2 is a documented pseudogene. CDR3 length: 21 amino acids. CDR3 DNA: TGTGCAAGTCACTTCTCTCGTGGCAGAGGGCACTTAACCTCGTCCACAGATACGCAGTATTTT. Its protein product is CASHFSRGRGHLTSSTDTQYF.

The J gene is TRBJ1-5, the V gene TRBV11-1, with a weak D call TRBD1 (6 bases). The germline V gene encodes CDR1 SGHAT and CDR2 FQDESV (reference sequence). Between the trimmed V and J ends, which lost 1 base and 7 bases, there was a span of 11 bases. The CDR3 loop spans 14 amino acids. The CDR3 nucleotides are TGTGCCAGCAGCTTAGACAGGGAAGACCAGCCCCAGCATTTT. This gives the protein CASSLDREDQPQHF.

V gene TRBV4-1 combines with J gene TRBJ1-6, with D tentatively TRBD1 (6 bases). Trimming cost V 2 bases and J 6 bases, with 11 bases left between them. Germline assignment: CDR1 MGHRA and CDR2 YSYEKL. CDR3 length: 15 amino acids. CDR3 protein: CASSQNRAVNSPLHF. In DNA form, the CDR3 reads TGCGCCAGCAGCCAAAACAGGGCGGTTAATTCACCCCTCCACTTT.

The chain uses TRBV4-1 and TRBJ1-2, with a weak D call TRBD1 (5 bases). CDR3 length: 16 residues. Germline V gene data show CDR1 as MGHRA and CDR2 as YSYEKL. V was clipped by 1 base and J by 4 bases, with 16 bases between them. CDR3 residues: CASSQVPTGTTYGYTF. CDR3 bases: TGCGCCAGCAGCCAAGTCCCCACAGGTACAACCTATGGCTACACCTTC.

The genes are TRBV30 and TRBJ2-1; D gene ambiguous. Germline CDR1 and CDR2: GTSNPN and SVGIG (reference sequence). The ends were cut back, 6 bases at V and 7 bases at J, with 13 bases in the middle. The CDR3 extends over 12 amino acids. CDR3 protein: CACLLTRNEQFF. As DNA, the CDR3 is TGTGCCTGTTTATTAACGAGGAATGAGCAGTTCTTC.

CDR3: CASGTGEVSYEQYF. CDR3 coding DNA: TGTGCCAGCGGCACGGGGGAGGTCTCCTACGAGCAGTACTTC. This chain links TRBV28 with TRBJ2-7; perhaps TRBD2 as D (6 bases). V lost 8 bases and J 0 bases, leaving 14 bases between the germline ends. Per the germline V gene, CDR1 is MDHEN and CDR2 is SYDVKM. This CDR3 spans 14 amino acids.

The chain combines TRBV15 with TRBJ2-1; TRBD2 agrees at 10 bases. CDR1 is LNHNV and CDR2 is YYDKDF in the germline V gene (reference sequence). After removal of 1 base from V and 1 base from J, the junction contained 4 bases not matched to a gene. The CDR3 consists of 17 residues. The CDR3 DNA is TGTGCCACCAGCAGAGTTTGGACTAGCGGATCCTACAATGAGCAGTTCTTC. Its protein product is CATSRVWTSGSYNEQFF. Filled out from reference TRBV15 and TRBJ2-1, the complete variable domain reads DAMVIQNPRYQVTQFGKPVTLSCSQTLNHNVMYWYQQKSSQAPKLLFHYYDKDFNNEADTPDNFQSRRPNTSFCFLDIRSPGLGDTAMYLCATSRVWTSGSYNEQFFGPGTRLTVL.

In this sample, this clone turned up once. The V gene is TRBV6-4, the J gene TRBJ1-6; D may be TRBD1 (5 bases). V dropped 0 bases and J dropped 9 bases, with 6 bases sitting between them. Looked up from germline, CDR1 is MRHNA and CDR2 is SNTAGT. The CDR3 runs 13 residues. The CDR3 bases are TGTGCCAGCAGTGACTCGACAGCTTCACCCCTCCACTTT. Translated, it gives CASSDSTASPLHF.